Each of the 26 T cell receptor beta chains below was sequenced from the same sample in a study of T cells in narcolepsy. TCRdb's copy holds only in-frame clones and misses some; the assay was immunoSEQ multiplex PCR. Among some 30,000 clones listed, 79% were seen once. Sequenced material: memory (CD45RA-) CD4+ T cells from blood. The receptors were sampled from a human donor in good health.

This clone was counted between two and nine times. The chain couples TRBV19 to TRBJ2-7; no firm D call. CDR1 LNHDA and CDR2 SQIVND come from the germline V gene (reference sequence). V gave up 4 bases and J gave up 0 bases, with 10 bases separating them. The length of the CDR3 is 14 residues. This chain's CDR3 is CASSRNPSSYEQYF. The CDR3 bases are TGTGCCAGTAGTAGAAATCCTAGCTCCTACGAGCAGTACTTC. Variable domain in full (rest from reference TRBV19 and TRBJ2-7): DGGITQSPKYLFRKEGQNVTLSCEQNLNHDAMYWYRQDPGQGLRLIYYSQIVNDFQKGDIAEGYSVSREKKESFPLTVTSAQKNPTAFYLCASSRNPSSYEQYFGPGTRLTVT.

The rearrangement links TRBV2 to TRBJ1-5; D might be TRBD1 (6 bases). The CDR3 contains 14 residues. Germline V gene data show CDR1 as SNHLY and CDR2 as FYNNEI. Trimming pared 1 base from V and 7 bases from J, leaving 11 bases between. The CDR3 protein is CASSEGTAQQPQHF. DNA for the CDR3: TGTGCCAGCAGTGAAGGGACAGCCCAGCAGCCCCAGCATTTT.

CDR3 nucleotides: TGTGCCAGCTATACGATCAACTCTGGGGCCAACGTCCTGACTTTC. Amino acid sequence: CASYTINSGANVLTF. The V gene is TRBV2, the J gene TRBJ2-6; D not certain. Germline CDR1 SNHLY, CDR2 FYNNEI. The length of the CDR3 is 15 residues. Trimming took 8 bases from V and 0 from J, leaving 11 bases between them.

The CDR3 DNA reads TGTGCCAGCAGCCCTGGGACAGAAGAGACCCAGTACTTC. Protein: CASSPGTEETQYF. The chain employs TRBV5-6 and TRBJ2-5; 7 bases agree with TRBD1. Trimming cost V 4 bases and J 3 bases; bases outside gene matches: 3. The CDR3 spans 13 residues. Germline CDR1 and CDR2: SGHDT and YYEEEE. The full variable domain, in which reference TRBV5-6 and TRBJ2-5 provide the parts outside the CDR3, is DAGVTQSPTHLIKTRGQQVTLRCSPKSGHDTVSWYQQALGQGPQFIFQYYEEEERQRGNFPDRFSGHQFPNYSSELNVNALLLGDSALYLCASSPGTEETQYFGPGTRLLVL.

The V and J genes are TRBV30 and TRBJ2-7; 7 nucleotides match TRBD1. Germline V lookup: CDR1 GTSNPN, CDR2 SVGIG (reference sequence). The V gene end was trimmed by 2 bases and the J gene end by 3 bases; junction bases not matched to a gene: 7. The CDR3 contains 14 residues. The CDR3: CAWSLGQQGYEQYF. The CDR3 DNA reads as TGTGCCTGGAGTCTGGGACAGCAAGGCTACGAGCAGTACTTC.

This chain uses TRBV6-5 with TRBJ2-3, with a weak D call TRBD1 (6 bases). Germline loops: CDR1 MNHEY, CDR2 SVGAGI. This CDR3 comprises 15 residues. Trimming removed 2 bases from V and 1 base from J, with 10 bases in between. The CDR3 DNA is TGTGCCAGCAGTTACACGGGACACGGCACAGATACGCAGTATTTT. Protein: CASSYTGHGTDTQYF.

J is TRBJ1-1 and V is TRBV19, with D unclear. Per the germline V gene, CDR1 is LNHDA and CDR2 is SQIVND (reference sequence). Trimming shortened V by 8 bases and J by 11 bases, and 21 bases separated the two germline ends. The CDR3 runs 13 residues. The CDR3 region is CASGITDGGQAFF. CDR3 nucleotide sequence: TGTGCCAGTGGAATAACGGACGGAGGTCAGGCTTTCTTT.

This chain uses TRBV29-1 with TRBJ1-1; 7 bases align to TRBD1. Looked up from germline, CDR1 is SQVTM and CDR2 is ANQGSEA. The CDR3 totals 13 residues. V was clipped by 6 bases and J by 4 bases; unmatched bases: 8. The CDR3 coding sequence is TGCAGCGTCACGACAGGGTGGGTCACTGAAGCTTTCTTT. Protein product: CSVTTGWVTEAFF. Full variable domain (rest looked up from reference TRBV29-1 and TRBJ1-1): SAVISQKPSRDICQRGTSLTIQCQVDSQVTMMFWYRQQPGQSLTLIATANQGSEATYESGFVIDKFPISRPNLTFSTLTVSNMSPEDSSIYLCSVTTGWVTEAFFGQGTRLTVV.

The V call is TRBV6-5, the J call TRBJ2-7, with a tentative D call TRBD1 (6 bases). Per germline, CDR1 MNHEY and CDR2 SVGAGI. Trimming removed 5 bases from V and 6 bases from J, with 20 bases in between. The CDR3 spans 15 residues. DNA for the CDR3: TGTGCCAGCAGTCCTGAGGGTACTTGGGGGCGCGAGCAGTACTTC. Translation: CASSPEGTWGREQYF.

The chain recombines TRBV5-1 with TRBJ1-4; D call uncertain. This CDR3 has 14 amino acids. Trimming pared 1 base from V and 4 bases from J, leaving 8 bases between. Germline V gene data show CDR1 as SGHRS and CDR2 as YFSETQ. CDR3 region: CASSLSHSNEKLFF. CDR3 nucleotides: TGCGCCAGCAGCTTGAGTCACAGTAATGAAAAACTGTTTTTT.

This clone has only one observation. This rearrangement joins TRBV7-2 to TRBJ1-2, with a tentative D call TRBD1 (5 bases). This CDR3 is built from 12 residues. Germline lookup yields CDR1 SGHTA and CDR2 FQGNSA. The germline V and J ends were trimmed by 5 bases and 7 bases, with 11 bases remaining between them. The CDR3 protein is CASSVRTGGYTF. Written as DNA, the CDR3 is TGTGCCAGCAGCGTACGAACAGGTGGCTACACCTTC.

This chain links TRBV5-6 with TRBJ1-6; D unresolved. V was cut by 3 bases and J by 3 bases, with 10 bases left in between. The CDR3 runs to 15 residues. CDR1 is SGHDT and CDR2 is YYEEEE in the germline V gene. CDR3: CASSSYGNYNSPLHF. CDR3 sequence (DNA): TGTGCCAGCAGCTCGTACGGGAACTATAATTCACCCCTCCACTTT.

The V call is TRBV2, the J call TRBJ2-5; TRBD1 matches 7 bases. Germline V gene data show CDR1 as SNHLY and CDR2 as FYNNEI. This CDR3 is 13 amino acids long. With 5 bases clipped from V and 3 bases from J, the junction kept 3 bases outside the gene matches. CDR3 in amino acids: CASSRDRKETQYF. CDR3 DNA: TGTGCCAGCAGTCGGGACAGAAAAGAGACCCAGTACTTC.

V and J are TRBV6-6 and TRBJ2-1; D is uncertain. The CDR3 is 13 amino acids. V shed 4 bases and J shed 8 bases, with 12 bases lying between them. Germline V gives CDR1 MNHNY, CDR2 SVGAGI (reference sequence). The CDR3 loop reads CASSSSPTHEQFF. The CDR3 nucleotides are TGTGCCAGCAGTTCGAGCCCCACCCATGAGCAGTTCTTC.

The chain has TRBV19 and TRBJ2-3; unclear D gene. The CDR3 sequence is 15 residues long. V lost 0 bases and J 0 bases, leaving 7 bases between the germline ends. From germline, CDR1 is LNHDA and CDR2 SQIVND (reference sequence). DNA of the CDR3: TGTGCCAGTAGTATAGATCTGGGAAGCACAGATACGCAGTATTTT. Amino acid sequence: CASSIDLGSTDTQYF.

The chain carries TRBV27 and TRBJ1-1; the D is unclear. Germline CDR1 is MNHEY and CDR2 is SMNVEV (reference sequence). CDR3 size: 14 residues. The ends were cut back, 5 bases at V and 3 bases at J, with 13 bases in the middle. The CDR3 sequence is CASSGVIRDTEAFF. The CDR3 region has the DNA TGTGCCAGCAGTGGGGTGATACGGGACACTGAAGCTTTCTTT.

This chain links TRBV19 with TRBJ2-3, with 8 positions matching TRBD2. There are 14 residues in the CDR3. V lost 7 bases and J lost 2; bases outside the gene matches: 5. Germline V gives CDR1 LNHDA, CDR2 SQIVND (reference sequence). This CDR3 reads CASTPSGYTDTQYF. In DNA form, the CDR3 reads TGTGCCAGTACTCCTAGCGGGTACACAGATACGCAGTATTTT.

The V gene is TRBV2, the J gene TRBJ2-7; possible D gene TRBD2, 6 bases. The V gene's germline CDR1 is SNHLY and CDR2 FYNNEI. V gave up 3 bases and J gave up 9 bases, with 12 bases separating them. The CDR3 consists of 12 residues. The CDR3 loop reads CASSDGGARQYF. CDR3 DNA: TGTGCCAGCAGTGATGGAGGGGCGAGGCAGTACTTC.

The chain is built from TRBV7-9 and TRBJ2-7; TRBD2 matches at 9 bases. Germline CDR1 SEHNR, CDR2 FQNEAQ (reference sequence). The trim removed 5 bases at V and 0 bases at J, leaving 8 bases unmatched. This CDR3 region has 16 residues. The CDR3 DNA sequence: TGTGCCAGCAGCGGCGGGGGGGTAGCGGACTCCTACGAGCAGTACTTC. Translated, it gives CASSGGGVADSYEQYF. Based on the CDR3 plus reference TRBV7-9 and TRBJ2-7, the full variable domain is DTGVSQNPRHKITKRGQNVTFRCDPISEHNRLYWYRQTLGQGPEFLTYFQNEAQLEKSRLLSDRFSAERPKGSFSTLEIQRTEQGDSAMYLCASSGGGVADSYEQYFGPGTRLTVT.

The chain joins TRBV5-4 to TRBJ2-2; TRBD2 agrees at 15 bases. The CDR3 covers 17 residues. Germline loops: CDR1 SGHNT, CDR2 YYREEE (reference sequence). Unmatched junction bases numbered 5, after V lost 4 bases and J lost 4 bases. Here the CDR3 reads CASSGGLAGGATGELFF. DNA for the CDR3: TGTGCCAGCAGCGGCGGACTAGCGGGAGGGGCCACCGGGGAGCTGTTTTTT.

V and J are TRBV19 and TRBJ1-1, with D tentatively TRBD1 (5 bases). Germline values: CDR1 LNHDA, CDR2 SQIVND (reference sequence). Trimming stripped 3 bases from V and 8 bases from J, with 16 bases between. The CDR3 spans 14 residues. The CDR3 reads CASSIGTSRREAFF. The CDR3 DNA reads TGTGCCAGTAGTATTGGGACGAGTCGTCGGGAAGCTTTCTTT.

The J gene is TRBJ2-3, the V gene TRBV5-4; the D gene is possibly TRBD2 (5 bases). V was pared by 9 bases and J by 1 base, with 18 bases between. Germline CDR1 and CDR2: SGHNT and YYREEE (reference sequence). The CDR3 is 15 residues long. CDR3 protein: CATTLGRRGTDTQYF. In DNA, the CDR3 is TGTGCCACCACTCTTGGGAGACGCGGCACAGATACGCAGTATTTT.

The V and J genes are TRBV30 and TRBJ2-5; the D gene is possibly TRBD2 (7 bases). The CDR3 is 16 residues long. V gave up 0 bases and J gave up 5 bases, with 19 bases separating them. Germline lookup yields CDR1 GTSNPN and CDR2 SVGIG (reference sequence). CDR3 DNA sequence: TGTGCCTGGAGTGTACTATCTGTGGGAGGGGGTGAGACCCAGTACTTC. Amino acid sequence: CAWSVLSVGGGETQYF.

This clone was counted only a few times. CDR3 sequence reads: CASSGRTGEETQYF. The CDR3 region has the DNA TGTGCCAGCAGCGGAAGGACAGGGGAGGAGACCCAGTACTTC. The chain employs TRBV5-8 and TRBJ2-5; 9 bases line up with TRBD1. The germline CDR1 and CDR2 sequences are SGHTS and YDEGEE. CDR3 length: 14 amino acids. Trimming cost V 4 bases and J 5 bases; bases outside gene matches: 6.

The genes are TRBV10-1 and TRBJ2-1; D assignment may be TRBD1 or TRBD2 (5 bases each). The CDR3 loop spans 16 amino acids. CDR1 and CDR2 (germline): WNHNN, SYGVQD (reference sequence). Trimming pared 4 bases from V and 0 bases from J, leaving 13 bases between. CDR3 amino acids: CASSGVGTSSYNEQFF. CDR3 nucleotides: TGCGCCAGCAGTGGGGTGGGGACGAGCTCCTACAATGAGCAGTTCTTC.

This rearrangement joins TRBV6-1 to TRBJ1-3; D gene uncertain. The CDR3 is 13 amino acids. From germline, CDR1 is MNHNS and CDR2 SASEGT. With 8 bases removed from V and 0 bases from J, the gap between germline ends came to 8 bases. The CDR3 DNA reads TGTGCCAGCCGAGAACCCTCTGGAAACACCATATATTTT. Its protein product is CASREPSGNTIYF.